The clone carrying this TCR beta chain was detected a few times. This CDR3 is 13 amino acids long. CDR1 and CDR2 (germline): LGHDT, YNNKEL (reference sequence). The junction had 7 bases not matched to a gene; V was cut back by 2 bases and J by 10 bases. Via MiXCR, TCRdb re-called the RACE reads, giving one row per CDR3 protein. The data hold some 89,000 distinct CDR3 sequences, with around a quarter observed a single time. This entry belongs to a study of human T cells and chemical hapten exposure. This sample's time point: patch test 3, about 24 weeks after DPC sensitization. The treatment was: therapeutic diphenylcyclopropenone sensitization with weekly scalp DPC.

The J gene is TRBJ1-1, the V gene TRBV3-1; 7 bases map to TRBD1. The clonotype was recovered from a man aged 40-49 years with alopecia areata. Some clones in this sample may be carry-over from other donors' samples. Specimen: whole blood, collected in connection with sensitization to the hapten diphenylcyclopropenone (DPC). CDR3 bases: TGTGCCAGCAGCCAATTCGAGGGGGCTAGAGCTTTCTTT. Translation gives CASSQFEGARAFF.